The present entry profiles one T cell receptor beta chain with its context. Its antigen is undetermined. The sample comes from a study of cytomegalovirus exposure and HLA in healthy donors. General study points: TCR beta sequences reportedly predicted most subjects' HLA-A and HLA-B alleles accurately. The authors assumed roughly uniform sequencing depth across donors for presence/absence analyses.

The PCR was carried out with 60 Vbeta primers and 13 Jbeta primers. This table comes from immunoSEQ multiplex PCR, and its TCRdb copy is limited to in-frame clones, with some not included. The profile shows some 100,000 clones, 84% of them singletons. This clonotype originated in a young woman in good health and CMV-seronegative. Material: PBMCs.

CDR3 DNA: TGTGCCACCGCCGGGACTAGCGGGAGAGACGAGCAGTACTTC. This encodes CATAGTSGRDEQYF. This chain uses TRBV6-5 with TRBJ2-7; 14 nucleotides line up with TRBD2. The CDR3 is 14 residues long. Losses at the gene ends were 10 bases for V and 5 bases for J; bases not matched to a gene: 7. Per germline, CDR1 MNHEY and CDR2 SVGAGI.